The 30 T cell receptor beta chains presented below share a single source sample, sequenced in a study of blood T cell repertoires in COVID-19. Profiled with immunoSEQ multiplex PCR; TCRdb holds only in-frame clones, not every one. The sample shows 25,000 to 30,000 clones, roughly 83% of them seen only once. The sample comprised peripheral blood. The receptors were sampled from a man older than 75 with active COVID-19.

This rearrangement joins TRBV29-1 to TRBJ2-2; D is possibly TRBD1 (5 bases). The CDR3 contains 14 residues. V shed 4 bases and J shed 3 bases, with 12 bases lying between them. CDR1 and CDR2 (germline): SQVTM, ANQGSEA. The DNA of the CDR3 is TGCAGCGTTGTGGGGCAGACTCACACCGGGGAGCTGTTTTTT. Translating it yields CSVVGQTHTGELFF.

The V gene is TRBV6-6, the J gene TRBJ2-5, with 10 nucleotides matching TRBD1. V trimming: 5 bases; J trimming: 5 bases; junction bases outside the gene matches: 8. The germline V gene encodes CDR1 MNHNY and CDR2 SVGAGI (reference sequence). The CDR3 runs 15 residues. This chain's CDR3 is CASSKPDRGLETQYF. The CDR3 DNA reads TGTGCCAGCAGTAAACCGGACAGGGGGTTGGAGACCCAGTACTTC.

This clone was recorded a few times. The rearrangement links TRBV6-6 to TRBJ1-1; no firm D call. V shed 5 bases and J shed 0 bases, with 10 bases lying between them. Per germline, CDR1 MNHNY and CDR2 SVGAGI (reference sequence). CDR3 length: 14 amino acids. The CDR3 protein is CASSPGPLNTEAFF. CDR3 nucleotide sequence: TGTGCCAGCAGTCCAGGTCCCCTGAACACTGAAGCTTTCTTT.

The chain carries TRBV5-1 and TRBJ2-1; D perhaps matches TRBD2 (6 bases). This CDR3 contains 15 residues. V lost 4 bases, J lost 0 bases, and 11 bases lay in between. Germline V lookup: CDR1 SGHRS, CDR2 YFSETQ. DNA of the CDR3: TGCGCCAGCAGCCAGGCGGGGAGCTCCTACAATGAGCAGTTCTTC. Protein: CASSQAGSSYNEQFF.

The V gene is TRBV29-1, the J gene TRBJ1-4; D not certain. Germline-derived CDR1 and CDR2 are SQVTM and ANQGSEA. The CDR3 has 14 amino acids. V dropped 7 bases and J dropped 0 bases, with 12 bases sitting between them. DNA of the CDR3: TGCAGCGCTCGACAAGGTCCAACTAATGAAAAACTGTTTTTT. Amino acid sequence: CSARQGPTNEKLFF. Drawing the rest from reference TRBV29-1 and TRBJ1-4, the complete variable domain is SAVISQKPSRDICQRGTSLTIQCQVDSQVTMMFWYRQQPGQSLTLIATANQGSEATYESGFVIDKFPISRPNLTFSTLTVSNMSPEDSSIYLCSARQGPTNEKLFFGSGTQLSVL.

The CDR3 loop reads CASSQKMAGTEAFF. Here the CDR3 DNA reads TGTGCCAGCAGCCAAAAAATGGCGGGCACTGAAGCTTTCTTT. This chain uses TRBV16 with TRBJ1-1; no clear D gene. The germline V gene has CDR1 KGHSY and CDR2 FQNENV. This CDR3 region has 14 residues. The V and J ends lost 2 bases and 4 bases respectively, with 11 bases between them.

The chain has TRBV6-5 and TRBJ1-2; tentative D call: TRBD1 (6 bases). The CDR3 extends over 14 amino acids. Trimming took 6 bases from V and 3 from J, leaving 14 bases between them. The germline V gene encodes CDR1 MNHEY and CDR2 SVGAGI. CDR3 in amino acids: CASRGTGWDYGYTF. Here the CDR3 DNA reads TGTGCCAGCAGGGGTACAGGGTGGGACTATGGCTACACCTTC.

The chain combines TRBV4-2 with TRBJ2-7, with TRBD1 matching over 8 bases. This CDR3 has 16 amino acids. V gave up 0 bases and J gave up 0 bases; unmatched junction bases: 4. Germline-derived CDR1 and CDR2 are LGHNA and YNFKEQ. The CDR3 DNA follows: TGTGCCAGCAGCCAAGACGGACAGGGAGCCTCCTACGAGCAGTACTTC. Translated, it gives CASSQDGQGASYEQYF.

The chain combines TRBV6-6 with TRBJ2-5; D is undetermined. Trimming left V 2 bases short and J 5 bases short, with 9 bases between. This CDR3 spans 13 amino acids. Germline CDR1 reads MNHNY; CDR2 reads SVGAGI (reference sequence). CDR3 amino acids: CASSYTGRETQYF. The CDR3 DNA follows: TGTGCCAGCAGTTACACTGGGCGCGAGACCCAGTACTTC.

The rearrangement links TRBV27 to TRBJ2-3; perhaps TRBD1 as D (5 bases). Trimming left V 2 bases short and J 8 bases short, with 8 bases between. Per the germline V gene, CDR1 is MNHEY and CDR2 is SMNVEV (reference sequence). The CDR3 has 12 residues. Written as DNA, the CDR3 is TGTGCCAGCAGTTTAAGGGGTGGTACGCAGTATTTT. Residues: CASSLRGGTQYF.

V and J are TRBV5-1 and TRBJ2-2; D perhaps matches TRBD1 (5 bases). Germline V gives CDR1 SGHRS, CDR2 YFSETQ. The CDR3 runs to 16 residues. Between the trimmed V and J ends, which lost 4 bases and 1 base, there was a span of 14 bases. CDR3: CASSPGHTENTGELFF. The CDR3 bases are TGCGCCAGCAGCCCCGGACACACGGAGAACACCGGGGAGCTGTTTTTT.

V usage is TRBV5-4 and J usage is TRBJ2-7; 8 nucleotides align to TRBD1. CDR1 SGHNT and CDR2 YYREEE come from the germline V gene (reference sequence). The CDR3 loop spans 15 amino acids. The J segment lost 3 bases and the V segment lost 4 bases, leaving 9 bases of the junction unmatched. CDR3 in amino acids: CASSPPGQADYEQYF. CDR3 DNA sequence: TGTGCCAGCAGCCCTCCGGGACAGGCAGACTACGAGCAGTACTTC.

V is TRBV6-5 and J is TRBJ1-6, with 7 bases identical to TRBD1. Germline CDR1 is MNHEY and CDR2 is SVGAGI. The CDR3 consists of 14 residues. With 2 bases clipped from V and 7 bases from J, the junction kept 2 bases outside the gene matches. CDR3 sequence (DNA): TGTGCCAGCAGTTACGTCAGGGGGAATTCACCCCTCCACTTT. Amino acid sequence: CASSYVRGNSPLHF.

The CDR3 sequence is CASSQTEGPQHF. The CDR3 nucleotides are TGTGCCAGCAGCCAAACAGAGGGGCCCCAGCATTTT. The V gene is TRBV3-1 (or the pseudogene TRBV3-2), the J gene TRBJ1-5; no clear D. This CDR3 spans 12 amino acids. V was cut by 2 bases and J by 9 bases, with 8 bases left in between. Germline V gene sequence: CDR1 LGHDT, CDR2 YNNKEL (reference sequence).

The genes are TRBV3-1 (or the pseudogene TRBV3-2) and TRBJ2-1; tentative D call: TRBD1 (6 bases). The germline CDR1 and CDR2 sequences are LGHDT and YNNKEL (reference sequence). This CDR3 is built from 15 residues. Trimming stripped 0 bases from V and 9 bases from J, with 15 bases between. In nucleotides, the CDR3 is TGTGCCAGCAGCCAAGATTTAGCAGGGGCGCGTGAGCAGTTCTTC. This codes for CASSQDLAGAREQFF.

Regarding this clone: The sample has other DNA sequences that encode this CDR3 too. V is TRBV10-1 and J is TRBJ2-7; maybe TRBD1 (5 bases). The CDR3 has 13 residues. The germline V and J ends were trimmed by 2 bases and 3 bases, with 8 bases remaining between them. Germline-derived CDR1 and CDR2 are WNHNN and SYGVQD (reference sequence). CDR3 sequence reads: CASSETGDYEQYF. The CDR3 DNA is TGCGCCAGCAGTGAGACAGGAGACTACGAGCAGTACTTC.

The chain has TRBV29-1 and TRBJ1-1, with D tentatively TRBD1 (6 bases). The CDR3 consists of 18 residues. The V and J ends lost 0 bases and 0 bases respectively, with 20 bases between them. The germline CDR1 and CDR2 sequences are SQVTM and ANQGSEA. CDR3 coding DNA: TGCAGCGTTGAAGATCTCGGGACCAAAGGGGGTCTGAACACTGAAGCTTTCTTT. This translates into CSVEDLGTKGGLNTEAFF.

The count of this clone is one. The chain links TRBV19 to TRBJ1-2; 7 bases line up with TRBD1. Germline CDR1 is LNHDA and CDR2 is SQIVND (reference sequence). After removal of 5 bases from V and 1 base from J, the junction contained 7 bases not matched to a gene. The CDR3 consists of 15 residues. In DNA form, the CDR3 reads TGTGCCAGTAGTCACAGACAGGGTCATAACTATGGCTACACCTTC. Translated, it gives CASSHRQGHNYGYTF.

The chain is built from TRBV7-2 and TRBJ2-7, with no clear D. This CDR3 has 14 residues. Trimming removed 1 base from V and 2 bases from J, with 9 bases in between. In germline, CDR1 is SGHTA, CDR2 FQGNSA. CDR3 sequence (DNA): TGTGCCAGCAGCTTAGGTCGGCTAGCCTACGAGCAGTACTTC. Amino acid sequence: CASSLGRLAYEQYF.

The chain employs TRBV10-2 and TRBJ1-1; tentatively, D is TRBD1 (6 bases). Germline lookup yields CDR1 WSHSY and CDR2 SAAADI. The CDR3 consists of 13 residues. V gave up 2 bases and J gave up 6 bases, with 10 bases separating them. In DNA, the CDR3 is TGCGCCAGCAGTGAGACTACAGGGTCTGAAGCTTTCTTT. Residues: CASSETTGSEAFF.

V usage is TRBV6-2 or TRBV6-3 and J usage is TRBJ2-7, with a weak D call TRBD2 (6 bases). CDR1 is MNHEY, CDR2 SVGEGT, per germline. Trimming removed 0 bases at V and 7 bases at J, with 13 bases between. The CDR3 extends over 14 amino acids. DNA of the CDR3: TGTGCCAGCAGTTACTCAGGGACTGCAATGGAGCAGTACTTC. It encodes CASSYSGTAMEQYF.

The V and J genes are TRBV6-1 and TRBJ2-7, with D hard to call. Germline V gene lookup returns CDR1 MNHNS and CDR2 SASEGT. There are 15 residues in the CDR3. Trimming cost V 1 base and J 1 base, with 11 bases left between them. DNA of the CDR3: TGTGCCAGCAGTGAAGGGCGGCGGATATCCTACGAGCAGTACTTC. The encoded protein is CASSEGRRISYEQYF.

The genes are TRBV27 and TRBJ1-1, with D unresolved. CDR1 is MNHEY, CDR2 SMNVEV, per germline (reference sequence). This CDR3 has 13 amino acids. V dropped 5 bases and J dropped 4 bases, with 11 bases sitting between them. CDR3 amino acids: CASSERTGTEAFF. CDR3 nucleotide sequence: TGTGCCAGCAGTGAGCGGACGGGCACTGAAGCTTTCTTT.

The chain has TRBV6-1 and TRBJ1-4; D might be TRBD1 (5 bases). This CDR3 region has 16 residues. Germline V gene data show CDR1 as MNHNS and CDR2 as SASEGT. V lost 1 base and J lost 6, with 15 bases in between. Here the CDR3 DNA reads TGTGCCAGCAGTGAAGGGGGCCTGAGTCTCTATGAAAAACTGTTTTTT. This sequence encodes CASSEGGLSLYEKLFF.

The chain uses TRBV2 and TRBJ2-1, with TRBD2 matching 14 bases. CDR3 size: 16 residues. Per the germline V gene, CDR1 is SNHLY and CDR2 is FYNNEI. The trim removed 3 bases at V and 7 bases at J, leaving 5 bases unmatched. The CDR3 here is CASSDGLAGGVNEQFF. CDR3 DNA sequence: TGTGCCAGCAGTGACGGACTAGCGGGGGGAGTGAATGAGCAGTTCTTC.

V usage is TRBV27 and J usage is TRBJ2-5; D is possibly TRBD2 (6 bases). Trimming took 1 base from V and 7 from J, leaving 7 bases between them. The CDR3 has 12 residues. In germline, CDR1 is MNHEY, CDR2 SMNVEV (reference sequence). CDR3 coding DNA: TGTGCCAGCAGTTTATGGGGAGGGACCCAGTACTTC. Translated, it gives CASSLWGGTQYF.

The V call is TRBV20-1, the J call TRBJ1-1; D not resolved. CDR1 and CDR2 (germline): DFQATT, SNEGSKA (reference sequence). The CDR3 is 11 residues long. Trimming shortened V by 0 bases and J by 8 bases, and 7 bases separated the two germline ends. The CDR3 coding sequence is TGCAGTGCTAGAGATCAACAGGAAGCTTTCTTT. Translation: CSARDQQEAFF.

V and J are TRBV30 and TRBJ2-2, with 11 bases that match TRBD2. Germline trimming cut 3 bases from V and 7 bases from J; bases unmatched to any gene: 13. Germline V gene data show CDR1 as GTSNPN and CDR2 as SVGIG (reference sequence). The length of the CDR3 is 17 residues. CDR3 DNA sequence: TGTGCCTGGAGGGGACAGGGACTAGCGGCCAGGGGCGGGGAGCTGTTTTTT. This encodes CAWRGQGLAARGGELFF.

This chain links TRBV2 with TRBJ1-4, with 9 bases lining up with TRBD1. The CDR3 consists of 14 residues. Germline-derived CDR1 and CDR2 are SNHLY and FYNNEI. V was pared by 4 bases and J by 10 bases, with 7 bases of the junction left unmatched. The CDR3 protein is CASSATRQGGKLFF. CDR3 nucleotides: TGTGCCAGCAGTGCAACCCGACAGGGGGGAAAACTGTTTTTT.

The chain recombines TRBV4-2 with TRBJ2-1, with 7 bases fitting TRBD2. Germline values: CDR1 LGHNA, CDR2 YNFKEQ. Trimming cost V 0 bases and J 4 bases; bases outside gene matches: 3. This CDR3 is 15 amino acids long. CDR3 residues: CASSQELASYNEQFF. CDR3 DNA sequence: TGTGCCAGCAGCCAAGAACTAGCGAGTTACAATGAGCAGTTCTTC.